This record looks at one T cell receptor beta chain sequence and its context. Per germline, CDR1 KGHSH and CDR2 LQKENI. The CDR3 runs to 13 residues. The germline V and J ends were trimmed by 4 bases and 6 bases, with 12 bases remaining between them. TCRdb keeps only in-frame clones here, not all; method: immunoSEQ multiplex PCR. Here the sample spans around 110,000 clones, about 74% being singletons. This sample was included in a study of PD-1 blockade in mismatch repair-deficient tumors. Study at large: Enrolled about 2012-2016, patients had progressing, pretreated mismatch repair-deficient cancers of 12 to 13 types.

The sample here was peripheral blood, taken 60 weeks after starting pembrolizumab. The sequence came from an adult with mismatch repair-deficient cancer. The V gene is TRBV18, the J gene TRBJ1-1; D call uncertain. The CDR3 spells CASSLLTESEAFF. CDR3 sequence (DNA): TGTGCCAGCTCACTCCTTACGGAGTCTGAAGCTTTCTTT.